The 5 T cell receptor beta chains presented below share a single source sample, sequenced in a study of technical replicates of blood from several donors. Libraries were prepared by immunoSEQ multiplex PCR; TCRdb keeps only in-frame clonotypes and omits some of them. Of fewer than 80,000 clones in the sample, 85% to 90% were seen once. The specimen sequenced was PBMCs. These receptors were taken from a human donor in good health. Some clones in this sample may be carry-over from other donors' samples.

The V and J genes are TRBV5-4 and TRBJ1-2, with 9 bases fitting TRBD1. The germline CDR1 and CDR2 sequences are SGHNT and YYREEE (reference sequence). This CDR3 comprises 16 residues. Trimming cost V 3 bases and J 3 bases; bases outside gene matches: 9. CDR3 DNA sequence: TGTGCCAGCAGCTCCGCGGGACAGGGATGGCACTATGGCTACACCTTC. This sequence encodes CASSSAGQGWHYGYTF.

This clone was detected a few times. This rearrangement joins TRBV7-2 to TRBJ2-3, with TRBD2 identical over 13 bases. The V gene's germline CDR1 is SGHTA and CDR2 FQGNSA. The ends lost 1 base at V and 8 bases at J; junction bases unmatched: 9. This CDR3 spans 17 amino acids. CDR3 in DNA: TGTGCCAGCAGCTTAGGACAGACTAGCGGGGGGACGGGTACGCAGTATTTT. Residues: CASSLGQTSGGTGTQYF.

The chain has TRBV11-3 and TRBJ2-7; TRBD2 matches 7 bases. Germline assignment: CDR1 SGHNT and CDR2 YENEEA. With 6 bases clipped from V and 6 bases from J, the junction kept 2 bases outside the gene matches. The length of the CDR3 is 11 residues. The CDR3 DNA follows: TGTGCCAGCAGTTCGGGGGGCGAGCAGTACTTC. It is translated as CASSSGGEQYF.

The chain joins TRBV19 to TRBJ1-1; D not certain. CDR1 LNHDA and CDR2 SQIVND come from the germline V gene (reference sequence). V was cut by 1 base and J by 6 bases, with 9 bases left in between. The length of the CDR3 is 13 residues. This CDR3 is CASSIVSGAEAFF. For the CDR3, the DNA is TGTGCCAGTAGTATAGTCTCCGGGGCTGAAGCTTTCTTT.

The chain recombines TRBV5-1 with TRBJ1-1; 9 bases fit TRBD1. The CDR3 loop spans 13 amino acids. The V gene end was trimmed by 5 bases and the J gene end by 1 base; junction bases not matched to a gene: 0. Germline lookup yields CDR1 SGHRS and CDR2 YFSETQ. The CDR3 sequence: CASRQGANTEAFF. Written as DNA, the CDR3 is TGCGCCAGCAGACAGGGGGCGAACACTGAAGCTTTCTTT.